This T cell receptor beta chain came from a study of blood T cell repertoires in COVID-19. Trimming cost V 4 bases and J 6 bases, with 15 bases left between them. CDR1 and CDR2 from the germline V gene are LGHDT and YNNKEL (reference sequence). The CDR3 consists of 15 residues. Only in-frame clones appear in the TCRdb table, and some are missing; sequencing was by immunoSEQ multiplex PCR. The profile shows some 400,000 clones, about nine tenths of them singletons. The sample taken for sequencing was PBMCs or T cells enriched from blood (not recorded which). The chain joins TRBV3-1 (or the pseudogene TRBV3-2) to TRBJ2-2; maybe TRBD2 (7 bases). The receptor was isolated from a woman aged 25 to 39 who had recovered from COVID-19. CDR3 nucleotides: TGTGCCAGCAGCCTGCGTTTCGGGGGGCCCGGGGAGCTGTTTTTT. This translates into CASSLRFGGPGELFF.